This TCR beta chain came from a study of control samples from healthy donors and cancer patients. This CDR3 is 18 amino acids long. Germline V lookup: CDR1 SGDLS, CDR2 YYNGEE. Germline trimming cut 2 bases from V and 2 bases from J; bases unmatched to any gene: 14. The data were produced by immunoSEQ multiplex PCR, yet TCRdb's version contains in-frame clones alone and is incomplete. The data hold 150,000 to 200,000 clones, with around 94% observed a single time. The chain has TRBV9 and TRBJ2-3; 7 nucleotides match TRBD1. This clonotype was sampled from a man under 40 in good health. What was sequenced was blood. The CDR3 spells CASSVPGGTDYLTDTQYF. CDR3 coding DNA: TGTGCCAGCAGCGTCCCTGGTGGGACAGATTATCTCACAGATACGCAGTATTTT.